The 24 T cell receptor beta chains below come from one sample, sequenced in a study of response to subunit inactivated influenza vaccine. One entry per CDR3 protein results from TCRdb running MiXCR on the RT-PCR reads. This sample yields 500,000 to 550,000 distinct CDR3 sequences, of which about 8% are seen a single time; over 10% belongs to the top ten. The sequencing here drew on PBMCs from blood, taken less than 25 months after vaccination. These receptors came from a man between 50 and 70 years old who received an inactivated influenza vaccine.

Only a few counts were recorded for this clonotype. V usage is TRBV12-3 or TRBV12-4 and J usage is TRBJ2-5; possibly TRBD1 for D (5 bases). CDR3 length: 13 residues. Between the trimmed V and J ends, which lost 6 bases and 1 base, there was a span of 9 bases. CDR3 residues: CASSIGAQETQYF. CDR3 nucleotides: TGTGCCAGCAGCATTGGGGCCCAAGAGACCCAGTACTTC.

This clonotype was observed a few times. The gene calls are TRBV20-1 and TRBJ1-2, with D unresolved. This CDR3 is 10 amino acids long. V lost 5 bases and J 5 bases, leaving 6 bases between the germline ends. Germline-derived CDR1 and CDR2 are DFQATT and SNEGSKA (reference sequence). The DNA of the CDR3 is TGCAGTGCTTCCAGTTATGGCTACACCTTC. Residues: CSASSYGYTF.

This clonotype was seen many times. The rearrangement joins TRBV14 to TRBJ2-7; D is unclear. This CDR3 has 13 residues. CDR1 is SGHDN and CDR2 is FVKESK in the germline V gene. Trimming left V 6 bases short and J 7 bases short, with 16 bases between. CDR3 region: CASSRWETEEQYF. The CDR3 DNA is TGTGCCAGCAGTCGGTGGGAAACGGAGGAGCAGTACTTC.

The J gene is TRBJ2-7, the V gene TRBV28; 8 bases fit TRBD1. This CDR3 region has 16 residues. From germline, CDR1 is MDHEN and CDR2 SYDVKM. V lost 5 bases and J lost 5; bases outside the gene matches: 14. CDR3 DNA sequence: TGTGCCAGCAGTCCGCGAACAGGGGGAAGTCGGGACGAGCAGTACTTC. Residues: CASSPRTGGSRDEQYF.

This clonotype was counted between two and nine times. The chain uses TRBV12-3 or TRBV12-4 and TRBJ1-6; TRBD1 agrees at 7 bases. V was pared by 6 bases and J by 0 bases, with 5 bases of the junction left unmatched. CDR3 length equals 16 residues. CDR3 nucleotides: TGTGCCAGCAGAGCAGACAGGGACTCCTATAATTCACCCCTCCACTTT. Translation: CASRADRDSYNSPLHF.

V gene TRBV7-9 combines with J gene TRBJ2-4, with a tentative D call TRBD2 (6 bases). V lost 4 bases and J lost 8, with 21 bases in between. Germline V gene sequence: CDR1 SEHNR, CDR2 FQNEAQ (reference sequence). This CDR3 is 16 amino acids long. CDR3 sequence: CASSSSTAGRGDIQYF. In nucleotides, the CDR3 is TGTGCCAGCAGCTCTAGTACGGCGGGAAGGGGAGACATTCAGTACTTC.

The chain combines TRBV4-3 with TRBJ2-1; 10 nucleotides match TRBD2. V dropped 2 bases and J dropped 9; count of bases not matched to a gene: 10. Germline-derived CDR1 and CDR2 are LGHNA and YSLEER. The CDR3 is 16 amino acids. The CDR3 bases are TGCGCCAGCAGCCAAAAGCTAGCGGGAGTCTATTTTGAGCAGTTCTTC. Protein product: CASSQKLAGVYFEQFF.

This clonotype turned up a few times. The chain links TRBV14 to TRBJ2-7; perhaps TRBD2 as D (5 bases). The CDR3 totals 15 residues. V was shortened by 4 bases and J by 0 bases, with 13 bases between the two germline ends. CDR1 is SGHDN and CDR2 is FVKESK in the germline V gene. Here the CDR3 DNA reads TGTGCCAGCAGCCGTCTCCGGGGAACCTCCTACGAGCAGTACTTC. It codes for CASSRLRGTSYEQYF.

This clonotype was observed at least ten times. The rearrangement joins TRBV7-9 to TRBJ2-1, with TRBD2 matching 9 bases. Losses at the gene ends were 3 bases for V and 7 bases for J; bases not matched to a gene: 13. The germline CDR1 and CDR2 sequences are SEHNR and FQNEAQ (reference sequence). This CDR3 spans 17 amino acids. CDR3 sequence: CASSFPLGSGSPNEQFF. In DNA form, the CDR3 reads TGTGCCAGCAGCTTCCCCCTGGGTAGCGGGAGCCCGAATGAGCAGTTCTTC.

The table lists this clonotype with many counts. CDR3 amino acids: CASSNRDLADTQYF. CDR3 in DNA: TGTGCCAGCAGCAACAGGGACCTCGCAGATACGCAGTATTTT. The chain employs TRBV13 and TRBJ2-3, with D perhaps matching TRBD1 (6 bases). V dropped 5 bases and J dropped 4 bases, with 13 bases sitting between them. Per germline, CDR1 PRHDT and CDR2 FYEKMQ (reference sequence). This CDR3 is 14 amino acids long.

This clonotype has at least ten counts. The chain employs TRBV4-1 and TRBJ2-2; D call uncertain. Trimming cost V 0 bases and J 1 base, with 9 bases left between them. CDR1 is MGHRA, CDR2 YSYEKL, per germline. CDR3 size: 16 residues. CDR3 loop: CASSQESSRNTGELFF. The CDR3 DNA reads as TGCGCCAGCAGCCAAGAGAGTAGCCGGAACACCGGGGAGCTGTTTTTT.

The chain links TRBV12-3 or TRBV12-4 to TRBJ1-5, with TRBD1 matching 9 bases. Germline trimming cut 6 bases from V and 7 bases from J; bases unmatched to any gene: 7. This CDR3 is 14 amino acids long. The CDR3 DNA sequence: TGTGCCAGCAGCCCACAGGGGGCCGCCCAGCCCCAGCATTTT. Its protein is CASSPQGAAQPQHF.

The chain employs TRBV18 and TRBJ2-3; D uncertain. V dropped 3 bases and J dropped 5 bases, with 9 bases sitting between them. The CDR3 is 13 residues long. Germline assignment: CDR1 KGHSH and CDR2 LQKENI. CDR3 in DNA: TGTGCCAGCTCACCGCAAGCTGGAGATACGCAGTATTTT. It is translated as CASSPQAGDTQYF.

This chain uses TRBV7-6 with TRBJ2-2; TRBD2 agrees at 7 bases. Germline CDR1 reads SGHVS; CDR2 reads FNYEAQ. V lost 6 bases, J lost 5 bases, and 9 bases stayed unmatched. This CDR3 is built from 15 residues. The chain's CDR3 is CASRMLAEKTGELFF. The CDR3, as DNA: TGTGCCAGCAGAATGCTAGCGGAAAAGACCGGGGAGCTGTTTTTT.

The V call is TRBV4-3, the J call TRBJ1-4; D unclear. This CDR3 is 14 amino acids long. In germline, CDR1 is LGHNA, CDR2 YSLEER. V gave up 4 bases and J gave up 6 bases, with 12 bases separating them. Here the CDR3 reads CASSPPPKDEKLFF. The CDR3, as DNA: TGCGCCAGCAGCCCCCCACCCAAGGATGAAAAACTGTTTTTT.

This clonotype was observed many times. This chain connects TRBV6-2 or TRBV6-3 to TRBJ2-1; the D gene is possibly TRBD1 (6 bases). The CDR3 consists of 15 residues. From germline, CDR1 is MNHEY and CDR2 SVGEGT. Trimming took off 6 bases at V and 6 bases at J, with 18 bases between the two ends. CDR3 nucleotide sequence: TGTGCCAGCAGAGCTGACAGGCTCCAGGGCAATGAGCAGTTCTTC. It is translated as CASRADRLQGNEQFF.

This clonotype was seen many times. The V gene is TRBV7-9, the J gene TRBJ2-5; D unclear. Germline CDR1 reads SEHNR; CDR2 reads FQNEAQ (reference sequence). This CDR3 is 12 amino acids long. V was cut by 1 base and J by 6 bases, with 6 bases left in between. DNA for the CDR3: TGTGCCAGCAGCTTAGATCGGAAGACCCAGTACTTC. Translating gives CASSLDRKTQYF.

A few counts support this clonotype. The chain joins TRBV18 to TRBJ2-2; unclear D gene. The CDR3 is 13 residues long. From germline, CDR1 is KGHSH and CDR2 LQKENI. Trimming took off 3 bases at V and 6 bases at J, with 8 bases between the two ends. DNA for the CDR3: TGTGCCAGCTCACCGGGGATCGCCGGGGAGCTGTTTTTT. It encodes CASSPGIAGELFF.

A few counts support this clonotype. V gene TRBV28 combines with J gene TRBJ2-7; D remains unclear. This CDR3 has 14 residues. Trimming left V 1 base short and J 3 bases short, with 10 bases between. Germline values: CDR1 MDHEN, CDR2 SYDVKM. The CDR3 DNA follows: TGTGCCAGCAGTTTATCCCCTACGGGCTACGAGCAGTACTTC. It codes for CASSLSPTGYEQYF.

In its sample, this clonotype was seen a few times. The chain carries TRBV20-1 and TRBJ2-1, with TRBD2 matching 10 bases. This CDR3 spans 14 amino acids. Germline values: CDR1 DFQATT, CDR2 SNEGSKA (reference sequence). Trimming at V came to 3 bases and at J to 8 bases, leaving 7 bases not matched to a gene. CDR3 coding DNA: TGCAGTGCTAGCACGGGACTAGCGACCGATGAGCAGTTCTTC. Its protein is CSASTGLATDEQFF.

This clonotype was counted at least ten times. This rearrangement joins TRBV7-3 to TRBJ2-1, with TRBD2 identical over 10 bases. From germline, CDR1 is SGHTA and CDR2 FQGTGA. V dropped 1 base and J dropped 7; count of bases not matched to a gene: 13. CDR3 length equals 18 residues. CDR3 sequence reads: CASSLMSLSGRGRNEQFF. For the CDR3, the DNA is TGTGCCAGCAGCTTAATGAGCCTCAGCGGGAGGGGAAGGAATGAGCAGTTCTTC.

V and J are TRBV11-2 and TRBJ2-5; D is unresolved. The CDR3 covers 13 residues. Trimming took off 7 bases at V and 1 base at J, with 10 bases between the two ends. Germline CDR1 is SGHAT and CDR2 is FQNNGV. CDR3 loop: CASTLGFQETQYF. The DNA of the CDR3 is TGTGCCAGCACTCTCGGGTTCCAAGAGACCCAGTACTTC.

This clonotype was recorded at least ten times. This sequence joins TRBV7-2 and TRBJ2-5; 8 bases are shared with TRBD2. V gave up 1 base and J gave up 4 bases; unmatched junction bases: 8. The germline V gene has CDR1 SGHTA and CDR2 FQGNSA. The CDR3 spans 16 residues. The CDR3: CASSLVRLAGTETQYF. CDR3 bases: TGTGCCAGCAGCTTAGTTAGGCTAGCGGGTACAGAGACCCAGTACTTC.

This clonotype came up a few times. The V and J genes are TRBV6-5 and TRBJ2-1; D might be TRBD2 (5 bases). Germline CDR1 MNHEY, CDR2 SVGAGI. The CDR3 runs to 14 residues. Trimming shortened V by 3 bases and J by 8 bases, and 14 bases separated the two germline ends. In DNA form, the CDR3 reads TGTGCCAGCAGTTATCTGCGACTATCTTATGAGCAGTTCTTC. Its protein product is CASSYLRLSYEQFF.